The source of this TCR beta chain is a study of shared clonotypes between healthy human individuals. As for the study in general: Three plates each covered CD4 naive and memory; CD8 naive two, CD8 memory one.

Deep was the level used in running the assay. Each subset's genomic DNA was split evenly across several immunoSEQ plates. The repertoire was sequenced with immunoSEQ multiplex PCR; TCRdb's copy has only in-frame clones and lacks some. The sample consists of more than 400,000 clones, roughly 95% of them appearing once. With regard to this clone: What it binds is not known.

Germline-derived CDR1 and CDR2 are SGDLS and YYNGEE. CDR3 length: 15 residues. V lost 3 bases and J lost 3; bases outside the gene matches: 6. Findings and limits, study-wide: Memory subsets had estimated richness that was generally smaller than that of naive subsets.

This sequence originates from a woman in her 30s in good health. The chain joins TRBV9 to TRBJ2-1; 7 bases line up with TRBD2. Sequencing was done on a sample of naive CD4+ T cells sorted from blood. Subset of the sample: CD45RA+ positively selected. DNA of the CDR3: TGTGCCAGCAGCGCCAGGGACTACCTCTACAATGAGCAGTTCTTC. Its translation: CASSARDYLYNEQFF.